This TCR beta chain was documented in a study of high-grade serous ovarian cancer treatment subgroups. This clone was seen only once. Its target is not known. Tumor samples were taken before definitive surgery or chemotherapy. The protocol was immunoSEQ multiplex PCR, while the TCRdb copy is restricted to in-frame clones and leaves out a portion. This sample has around 9,500 clones, with 75% to 90% found just once. Regarding the study as a whole: Same-patient tumor repertoires overlapped at about 0.11 to 0.85; different patients barely overlapped.

Per germline, CDR1 SNHLY and CDR2 FYNNEI. The CDR3 runs 15 residues. V shed 4 bases and J shed 6 bases, with 16 bases lying between them. The clonotype originates from a human donor with high-grade serous ovarian cancer. The sequenced sample consisted of tumor tissue. The V and J genes are TRBV2 and TRBJ1-5; a possible D gene is TRBD1 (6 bases). In DNA, the CDR3 is TGTGCCAGCAGTGTCGGACAGACCACCGTTCAGCCCCAGCATTTT. This codes for CASSVGQTTVQPQHF.